This T cell receptor (beta chain) is drawn from a study of blood T cell repertoires in COVID-19. Study-level background: Nucleic acid was either cDNA or gDNA, and it came from T cells, B-cell-depleted T cells, or PBMCs.

Between the trimmed V and J ends, which lost 7 bases and 0 bases, there was a span of 10 bases. Per germline, CDR1 LNHDA and CDR2 SQIVND (reference sequence). The CDR3 extends over 15 amino acids. Method: immunoSEQ multiplex PCR; TCRdb's copy keeps in-frame clones and lacks some. Of about 130,000 clones in the sample, 60% to 75% were seen once. This TCR was recovered from a woman in her 70s with acute or convalescent COVID-19. The chain links TRBV19 to TRBJ2-6; possibly TRBD1 for D (6 bases). The specimen sequenced was peripheral blood. CDR3 amino acids: CASMDSFSGANVLTF. The DNA for the CDR3 is TGTGCCAGTATGGACAGCTTCTCTGGGGCCAACGTCCTGACTTTC.